A selection of T cell receptor beta chains follows, all from one sample in a study of T cell repertoires in cytomegalovirus infection. In TCRdb, the reads were re-called with MiXCR into one record per CDR3 protein. This sample has 450,000 to 650,000 distinct CDR3 sequences, with approximately 25% found just once. Sequencing input: PBMCs. Source of these receptors: a human donor in good health (CMV status not recorded). Some clones in this sample may be carry-over from other donors' samples. Both conserved end residues are part of each CDR3. The D gene is left open where the match is weak. Part of the rows lack a size; the others show once, few, many or a class for expanded clones.

clone size,D gene,J gene,V gene,CDR3 DNA,CDR3 protein
-,-,TRBJ2-1,TRBV2,TGTGCCAGCAGTGAATCTATCCATGAGCAGTTCTTC,CASSESIHEQFF
-,-,TRBJ2-1,TRBV4-3,TGCGCCAGCAGCCAAGGGACGGGGGCAAACAATGAGCAGTTCTTC,CASSQGTGANNEQFF
-,-,TRBJ1-6,TRBV2,TGTGCCAGGAGACAGGATAATTCACCCCTCCACTTT,CARRQDNSPLHF
-,-,TRBJ1-2,TRBV7-9,TGTGCCAGCAGCCCAATATCGTTGGGCTACACCTTC,CASSPISLGYTF
few,TRBD1,TRBJ1-1,TRBV7-6,TGTGCCAGCAGCTTAGATCTGGACAGGCACAACACTGAAGCTTTCTTT,CASSLDLDRHNTEAFF
-,-,TRBJ1-1,TRBV9,TGTGCCAGCAGCGTATCGGGGTTGGGGGGCTGGGACACTGAAGCTTTCTTT,CASSVSGLGGWDTEAFF
few,-,TRBJ2-7,TRBV7-2,TGTGCCAGCAGCTTAGGTGGTCTAGCGCTGGGCCCCTACGAGCAGTACTTC,CASSLGGLALGPYEQYF
-,-,TRBJ2-7,TRBV4-1,TGCGCCAGCAGCCTTAAGGCGGCGGAAGATATCTCCTACGAGCAGTACTTC,CASSLKAAEDISYEQYF
few,TRBD1,TRBJ2-7,TRBV20-1,TGCAGTGCTAGAAAGCCCGGGACAGAAACCTACGAGCAGTACTTC,CSARKPGTETYEQYF
few,-,TRBJ2-1,TRBV9,TGTGCCAGCAGCGTCGGGACCGACTCCTACAATGAGCAGTTCTTC,CASSVGTDSYNEQFF
few,-,TRBJ1-1,TRBV6-2/TRBV6-3,TGTGCCAGCTGCTTCTTTCGAGGAAGCTCTGAAGCTTTCTTT,CASCFFRGSSEAFF
few,TRBD1,TRBJ1-4,TRBV12-3/TRBV12-4,TGTGCCAGCAGTTATAGGACAGGTTCGGAGGAAAAACTGTTTTTT,CASSYRTGSEEKLFF
-,-,TRBJ1-2,TRBV20-1,TGCAGTGCCACACGGGGGCCGCAAGGAAGCTACACCTTC,CSATRGPQGSYTF
-,-,TRBJ2-3,TRBV29-1,TGCAGCGTTGGTAGGGGCCGATGGGGAGATACGCAGTATTTT,CSVGRGRWGDTQYF
-,TRBD1,TRBJ1-5,TRBV24-1,TGTGCCACCAGGGACAGGGGAGACGGTCAGCCCCAGCATTTT,CATRDRGDGQPQHF
-,-,TRBJ1-6,TRBV27,TGTGCCAGCAGTCTTTCCCGGCCTAGGAGCTCCTATAATTCACCCCTCCACTTT,CASSLSRPRSSYNSPLHF
-,-,TRBJ1-2,TRBV19,TGTGCCAGTAGTATAACTGATGATTATGGCTACACCTTC,CASSITDDYGYTF
many,-,TRBJ2-5,TRBV7-2,TGTGCCAGCAGCTTAGGTCTGGCAGGGTACGAGACCCAGTACTTC,CASSLGLAGYETQYF
-,TRBD2,TRBJ2-1,TRBV6-2/TRBV6-3,TGTGCCAGCAGTTTCCCCCTTCTAGCGGGAGTCGGCAATGAGCAGTTCTTC,CASSFPLLAGVGNEQFF
few,-,TRBJ2-5,TRBV9,TGTGCCAGCAGCGTGGGGGGGACAGGGACCCAGTACTTC,CASSVGGTGTQYF
-,-,TRBJ1-2,TRBV7-8,TGTGCCAGCAGTCGGACGGGCTTACCAAGGGGCTACACCTTC,CASSRTGLPRGYTF
-,TRBD2,TRBJ2-5,TRBV7-9,TGTGCCAGCAGCTTTTCGGGACTAGCGGGAGCTCAGACCCAGTACTTC,CASSFSGLAGAQTQYF
many,-,TRBJ1-1,TRBV12-3/TRBV12-4,TGTGCCAGCAGTTTAGTTACAGGGTCGAAGACTGAAGCTTTCTTT,CASSLVTGSKTEAFF
many,-,TRBJ2-2,TRBV7-2,TGTGCCAGCAGCTCTAGGGTGGGAGCAAGGAACACCGGGGAGCTGTTTTTT,CASSSRVGARNTGELFF
many,TRBD2,TRBJ2-3,TRBV12-3/TRBV12-4,TGTGCCAGCAGTCAAGATCTTGGGACTAGCGGCACAGATACGCAGTATTTT,CASSQDLGTSGTDTQYF
few,-,TRBJ2-1,TRBV27,TGTGCCAGCAGTTTATCGGCCCTAGGGGGAGGGCCAAATGAGCAGTTCTTC,CASSLSALGGGPNEQFF
-,-,TRBJ1-3,TRBV9,TGTGCCAGCAGCCCGGGACGCTCTGGAAACACCATATATTTT,CASSPGRSGNTIYF
-,-,TRBJ1-4,TRBV20-1,TGCAGTGCTACAATTGGGACGGAGAATGAAAAACTGTTTTTT,CSATIGTENEKLFF
-,-,TRBJ1-2,TRBV30,TGTGCCTGGAGCACGGGGTACGGCTATGGCTACACCTTC,CAWSTGYGYGYTF
-,TRBD1,TRBJ2-5,TRBV19,TGTGCCAGTACGACCTCAGGGGGCGCGACGGAGACCCAGTACTTC,CASTTSGGATETQYF
few,TRBD1,TRBJ2-3,TRBV5-1,TGCGCCAGCAGCCTCACCGGGACAGGGGTTGCAGATACGCAGTATTTT,CASSLTGTGVADTQYF